The 9 T cell receptor beta chains below were found in one sample sequenced in a study of blood T cell repertoires in COVID-19 (TCRdb year 2020). The protocol used for the library was the immunoSEQ multiplex PCR assay. The clones in this table, taken by TCRdb from immuneACCESS, are in-frame only. Not every clone is retained; where verified, under half of the shortfall comes from an unresolved V gene, and the cause of the rest is unknown. The sample data list nearly 250,000 clones, and around 86% of these were observed just once. Under 2% of the sample is in the top ten clones. Material: peripheral blood. These TCRs come from a woman in her sixties or seventies who had recovered from COVID-19.

The CDR3 region is CASSLSAGRFTQYF. CDR3 coding DNA: TGTGCCAGCAGTTTATCGGCAGGTCGGTTCACCCAGTACTTC. This chain uses TRBV27 with TRBJ2-5; D gene uncertain. Trimming took 0 bases from V and 8 from J, leaving 13 bases between them. CDR3 size: 14 residues. Germline V gene sequence: CDR1 MNHEY, CDR2 SMNVEV (reference sequence).

The chain has TRBV4-3 and TRBJ2-7; no firm D call. V dropped 0 bases and J dropped 2 bases, with 8 bases sitting between them. CDR3 length equals 14 residues. The germline V gene has CDR1 LGHNA and CDR2 YSLEER. This CDR3 is CASSQDPRAYEQYF. For the CDR3, the DNA is TGCGCCAGCAGCCAAGACCCCCGAGCCTACGAGCAGTACTTC.

The chain carries TRBV29-1 and TRBJ2-1; 10 bases fit TRBD2. Germline trimming cut 5 bases from V and 4 bases from J; bases unmatched to any gene: 5. The CDR3 extends over 14 amino acids. Germline values: CDR1 SQVTM, CDR2 ANQGSEA. DNA of the CDR3: TGCAGCGTTCCTCCTAGCGGGGGTTACAATGAGCAGTTCTTC. Protein product: CSVPPSGGYNEQFF.

The chain links TRBV7-9 to TRBJ2-2; a weak D match, TRBD1 (5 bases). The CDR3 has 14 amino acids. Germline CDR1 reads SEHNR; CDR2 reads FQNEAQ (reference sequence). The V and J ends lost 5 bases and 9 bases respectively, with 16 bases between them. This CDR3 reads CASSKGRGTRELFF. CDR3 nucleotide sequence: TGTGCCAGCAGCAAAGGAAGGGGTACCAGGGAGCTGTTTTTT.

The chain carries TRBV19 and TRBJ2-2, with 15 bases aligning to TRBD2. In germline, CDR1 is LNHDA, CDR2 SQIVND (reference sequence). V was pared by 9 bases and J by 7 bases, with 3 bases of the junction left unmatched. The length of the CDR3 is 14 residues. The CDR3 sequence is CASGTSGGIGELFF. The CDR3 nucleotides are TGTGCCAGCGGGACTAGCGGGGGGATCGGGGAGCTGTTTTTT.

This rearrangement joins TRBV10-3 to TRBJ1-5; perhaps TRBD1 as D (5 bases). The CDR3 extends over 14 amino acids. V lost 4 bases, J lost 1 base, and 8 bases lay in between. Germline V gene lookup returns CDR1 ENHRY and CDR2 SYGVKD. The CDR3 spells CAISGQISNQPQHF. CDR3 bases: TGTGCCATCAGTGGACAGATCAGCAATCAGCCCCAGCATTTT.

V is TRBV11-2 and J is TRBJ1-4; TRBD1 might be the D (5 bases). Trimming shortened V by 0 bases and J by 7 bases, and 12 bases separated the two germline ends. The CDR3 is 15 residues long. Looked up from germline, CDR1 is SGHAT and CDR2 is FQNNGV. CDR3 sequence: CASSLDSGGVEKLFF. The CDR3 region has the DNA TGTGCCAGCAGCTTAGATTCGGGGGGGGTTGAAAAACTGTTTTTT.

The chain carries TRBV7-9 and TRBJ2-7; D is possibly TRBD1 (5 bases). Germline V gene lookup returns CDR1 SEHNR and CDR2 FQNEAQ (reference sequence). Trimming removed 2 bases at V and 3 bases at J, with 11 bases between. There are 14 residues in the CDR3. This CDR3 is CASSLRQRHYEQYF. The CDR3 nucleotides read TGTGCCAGCAGCTTAAGACAGAGGCACTACGAGCAGTACTTC.

The chain joins TRBV3-1 (or the pseudogene TRBV3-2) to TRBJ1-1; TRBD1 is a possible D gene (6 bases). Germline lookup yields CDR1 LGHDT and CDR2 YNNKEL (reference sequence). Between the trimmed V and J ends, which lost 3 bases and 4 bases, there was a span of 18 bases. The CDR3 runs 16 residues. CDR3 in DNA: TGTGCCAGCAGCCAGCTTCCAAAGGGGGGGTCCACTGAAGCTTTCTTT. It is translated as CASSQLPKGGSTEAFF.